One sample yielded the 15 T cell receptor beta chains listed below, sequenced in a study of blood T cell repertoires in COVID-19. Clones were sequenced by immunoSEQ multiplex PCR, and TCRdb holds only the in-frame ones, with some missing. The sample has about 220,000 clones, under 90% seen once; the top ten hold about 3.7%. The material sequenced was PBMCs or T cells enriched from blood (not recorded which). Receptor source: a woman aged 55-69 years who had recovered from COVID-19.

The chain is built from TRBV19 and TRBJ2-7, with 10 positions matching TRBD2. V dropped 6 bases and J dropped 3; count of bases not matched to a gene: 2. This CDR3 has 13 amino acids. Germline-derived CDR1 and CDR2 are LNHDA and SQIVND (reference sequence). As DNA, the CDR3 is TGTGCCAGTAGGCCTAGCGGGAGCTACGAGCAGTACTTC. Translating gives CASRPSGSYEQYF.

This chain joins TRBV5-4 and TRBJ1-1, with 10 bases fitting TRBD1. The CDR3 contains 15 residues. Trimming took 4 bases from V and 5 from J; bases not matched to a gene: 8. Germline V gives CDR1 SGHNT, CDR2 YYREEE (reference sequence). CDR3 protein: CASSRQDRGGTEAFF. Here the CDR3 DNA reads TGTGCCAGCAGCCGACAGGACAGGGGGGGAACTGAAGCTTTCTTT.

This chain joins TRBV10-2 and TRBJ1-1, with D perhaps matching TRBD1 (5 bases). Trimming stripped 3 bases from V and 3 bases from J, with 11 bases between. Germline V CDR1 and CDR2: WSHSY, SAAADI. The CDR3 consists of 14 residues. The CDR3 sequence: CASSEAGTDTEAFF. The CDR3 DNA reads as TGCGCCAGCAGTGAAGCGGGGACGGACACTGAAGCTTTCTTT.

The chain uses TRBV7-2 and TRBJ1-2; TRBD1 aligns across 7 bases. Losses at the gene ends were 5 bases for V and 1 base for J; bases not matched to a gene: 4. The CDR3 totals 14 residues. Per the germline V gene, CDR1 is SGHTA and CDR2 is FQGNSA. The CDR3 DNA follows: TGTGCCAGCAGCGAAGGGACAGTTAACTATGGCTACACCTTC. Translation: CASSEGTVNYGYTF.

The rearrangement links TRBV19 to TRBJ1-1; possible D gene TRBD1, 6 bases. Trimming left V 8 bases short and J 4 bases short, with 17 bases between. There are 14 residues in the CDR3. CDR1 is LNHDA and CDR2 is SQIVND in the germline V gene (reference sequence). CDR3 in amino acids: CASATRDTFTEAFF. CDR3 in DNA: TGTGCCAGTGCAACCCGGGACACCTTCACTGAAGCTTTCTTT.

This chain joins TRBV12-3 or TRBV12-4 and TRBJ2-1; unclear D gene. CDR3 length: 13 residues. V dropped 10 bases and J dropped 4 bases, with 14 bases sitting between them. CDR3 in DNA: TGTGCCACCTCGATGAGTGTGTACAATGAGCAGTTCTTC. It translates to CATSMSVYNEQFF.

The chain combines TRBV7-9 with TRBJ2-7, with 8 positions matching TRBD1. V was pared by 2 bases and J by 1 base, with 7 bases of the junction left unmatched. Germline CDR1 SEHNR, CDR2 FQNEAQ (reference sequence). The length of the CDR3 is 16 residues. The CDR3 DNA follows: TGTGCCAGCAGCTTATCTAGGACAGGGTGGTCCTACGAGCAGTACTTC. This encodes CASSLSRTGWSYEQYF.

The chain uses TRBV11-2 and TRBJ1-4, with 7 bases identical to TRBD1. The CDR3 totals 17 residues. Germline lookup yields CDR1 SGHAT and CDR2 FQNNGV. The ends lost 4 bases at V and 0 bases at J; junction bases unmatched: 8. DNA for the CDR3: TGTGCCAGCAGCTCAAGTGGGACAGCTGCAACTAATGAAAAACTGTTTTTT. It is translated as CASSSSGTAATNEKLFF.

This clone was counted a few times. The chain recombines TRBV7-8 with TRBJ1-1; 10 nucleotides align to TRBD1. The CDR3 covers 14 residues. The V and J ends lost 1 base and 9 bases, in that order; junction bases with no gene match: 5. Germline CDR1 SGHVS, CDR2 FQNEAQ. The CDR3 spells CASSLGRDRGKAFF. CDR3 DNA sequence: TGTGCCAGCAGCTTAGGGAGGGACAGGGGCAAAGCTTTCTTT.

V and J are TRBV7-9 and TRBJ1-2; D perhaps matches TRBD1 (5 bases). Germline CDR1 and CDR2: SEHNR and FQNEAQ (reference sequence). The ends were cut back, 1 base at V and 8 bases at J, with 14 bases in the middle. CDR3 length equals 14 residues. CDR3 in DNA: TGTGCCAGCAGCTTAGGGGCAGTCCAGGGCGGCTACACCTTC. This translates into CASSLGAVQGGYTF. The full variable domain, completed using reference TRBV7-9 and TRBJ1-2, is DTGVSQNPRHKITKRGQNVTFRCDPISEHNRLYWYRQTLGQGPEFLTYFQNEAQLEKSRLLSDRFSAERPKGSFSTLEIQRTEQGDSAMYLCASSLGAVQGGYTFGSGTRLTVV.

This clone was seen a handful of times. V and J are TRBV12-3 or TRBV12-4 and TRBJ2-3; no definite D call. CDR3 length equals 13 residues. The germline V and J ends were trimmed by 7 bases and 0 bases, with 8 bases remaining between them. CDR3 nucleotide sequence: TGTGCCAGCAAAACTATTAGCACAGATACGCAGTATTTT. It specifies CASKTISTDTQYF.

V is TRBV12-3 or TRBV12-4 and J is TRBJ1-5, with a weak D call TRBD1 (6 bases). The CDR3 extends over 13 amino acids. The V gene lost 3 bases and the J gene lost 12 bases, with 15 bases spanning the gap. CDR3 coding DNA: TGTGCCAGCAGTTTTTCAGGGGTTCCTCACCAGCATTTT. Amino acids: CASSFSGVPHQHF.

This clone is a singleton in its sample. The V gene is TRBV9, the J gene TRBJ1-2; no clear D. The CDR3 is 15 amino acids. The ends were cut back, 0 bases at V and 4 bases at J, with 13 bases in the middle. CDR1 SGDLS and CDR2 YYNGEE come from the germline V gene. Here the CDR3 reads CASSVDQFSAYGYTF. The CDR3 bases are TGTGCCAGCAGCGTAGATCAGTTTTCTGCCTATGGCTACACCTTC.

The chain is built from TRBV5-4 and TRBJ2-7; tentative D call: TRBD1 (5 bases). V lost 0 bases to trimming and J lost 1 base, with 8 bases between them. This CDR3 region has 14 residues. Per the germline V gene, CDR1 is SGHNT and CDR2 is YYREEE (reference sequence). The CDR3 coding sequence is TGTGCCAGCAGCTTGGGGGGCCCGTCCTACGAGCAGTACTTC. Translating gives CASSLGGPSYEQYF.

This clone was picked up a small number of times. The rearrangement uses TRBV6-6 and TRBJ2-3; 7 bases fit TRBD1. CDR3 length: 13 residues. Per germline, CDR1 MNHNY and CDR2 SVGAGI (reference sequence). V lost 10 bases and J lost 2; bases outside the gene matches: 6. The CDR3 DNA is TGTGCCATCGAGACAGGGTCCACAGATACGCAGTATTTT. This gives the protein CAIETGSTDTQYF.